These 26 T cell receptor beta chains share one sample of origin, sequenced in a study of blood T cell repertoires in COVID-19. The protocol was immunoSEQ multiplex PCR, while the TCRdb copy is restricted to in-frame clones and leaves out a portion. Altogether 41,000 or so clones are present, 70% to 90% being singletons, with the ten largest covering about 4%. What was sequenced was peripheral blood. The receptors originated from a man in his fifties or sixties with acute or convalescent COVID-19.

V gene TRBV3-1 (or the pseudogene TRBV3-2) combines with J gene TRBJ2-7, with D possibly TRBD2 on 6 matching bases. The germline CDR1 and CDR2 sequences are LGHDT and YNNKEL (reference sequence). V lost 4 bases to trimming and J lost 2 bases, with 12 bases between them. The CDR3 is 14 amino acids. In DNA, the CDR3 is TGTGCCAGCAGCCCGTTAGGAGGGGCCTACGAGCAGTACTTC. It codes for CASSPLGGAYEQYF.

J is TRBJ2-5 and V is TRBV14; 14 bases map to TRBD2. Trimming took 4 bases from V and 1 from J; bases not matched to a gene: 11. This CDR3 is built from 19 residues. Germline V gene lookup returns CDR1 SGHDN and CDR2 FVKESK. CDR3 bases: TGTGCCAGCAGCCGACTAGCGGGGGGGCTGTTTGCCCCCCAAGAGACCCAGTACTTC. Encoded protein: CASSRLAGGLFAPQETQYF. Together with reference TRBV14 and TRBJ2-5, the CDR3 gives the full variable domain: EAGVTQFPSHSVIEKGQTVTLRCDPISGHDNLYWYRRVMGKEIKFLLHFVKESKQDESGMPNNRFLAERTGGTYSTLKVQPAELEDSGVYFCASSRLAGGLFAPQETQYFGPGTRLLVL.

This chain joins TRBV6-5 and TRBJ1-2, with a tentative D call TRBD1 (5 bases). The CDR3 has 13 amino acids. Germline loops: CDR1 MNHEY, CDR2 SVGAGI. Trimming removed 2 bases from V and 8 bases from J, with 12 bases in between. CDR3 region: CASSYVSGGGYTF. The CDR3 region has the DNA TGTGCCAGCAGTTACGTGTCTGGGGGGGGCTACACCTTC.

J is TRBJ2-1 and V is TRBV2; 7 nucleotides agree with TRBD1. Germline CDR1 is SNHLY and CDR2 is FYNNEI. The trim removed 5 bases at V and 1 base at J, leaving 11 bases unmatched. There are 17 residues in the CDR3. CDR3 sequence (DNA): TGTGCCAGCAGTATAACTCGACAGGGAGAATCCTACAATGAGCAGTTCTTC. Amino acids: CASSITRQGESYNEQFF.

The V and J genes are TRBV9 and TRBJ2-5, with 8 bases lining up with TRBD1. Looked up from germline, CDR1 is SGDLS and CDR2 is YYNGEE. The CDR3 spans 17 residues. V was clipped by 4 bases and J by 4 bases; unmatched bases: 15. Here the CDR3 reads CASSQTTQGAGGETQYF. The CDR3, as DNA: TGTGCCAGCAGCCAAACGACGCAGGGGGCTGGAGGAGAGACCCAGTACTTC. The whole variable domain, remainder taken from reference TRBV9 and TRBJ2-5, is DSGVTQTPKHLITATGQRVTLRCSPRSGDLSVYWYQQSLDQGLQFLIQYYNGEERAKGNILERFSAQQFPDLHSELNLSSLELGDSALYFCASSQTTQGAGGETQYFGPGTRLLVL.

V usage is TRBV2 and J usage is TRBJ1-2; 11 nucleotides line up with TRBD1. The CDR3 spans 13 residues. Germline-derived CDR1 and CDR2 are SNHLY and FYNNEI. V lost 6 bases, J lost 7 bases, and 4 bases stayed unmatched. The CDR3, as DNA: TGTGCCAGCAGGGGACAGGGGGACACTGGCTACACCTTC. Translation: CASRGQGDTGYTF.

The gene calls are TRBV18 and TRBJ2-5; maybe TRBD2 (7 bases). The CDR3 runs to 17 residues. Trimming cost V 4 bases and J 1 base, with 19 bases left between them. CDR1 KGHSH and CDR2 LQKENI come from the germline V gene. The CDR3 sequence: CASSREGHAIPQETQYF. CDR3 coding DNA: TGTGCCAGCTCACGGGAGGGACACGCGATTCCCCAAGAGACCCAGTACTTC. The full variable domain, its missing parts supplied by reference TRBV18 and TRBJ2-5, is NAGVMQNPRHLVRRRGQEARLRCSPMKGHSHVYWYRQLPEEGLKFMVYLQKENIIDESGMPKERFSAEFPKEGPSILRIQQVVRGDSAAYFCASSREGHAIPQETQYFGPGTRLLVL.

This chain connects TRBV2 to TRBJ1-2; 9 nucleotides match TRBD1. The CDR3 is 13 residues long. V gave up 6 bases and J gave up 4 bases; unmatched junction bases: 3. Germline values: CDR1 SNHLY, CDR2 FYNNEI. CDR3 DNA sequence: TGTGCCAGCAGCCGGGGACAGGGCTATGGCTACACCTTC. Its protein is CASSRGQGYGYTF.

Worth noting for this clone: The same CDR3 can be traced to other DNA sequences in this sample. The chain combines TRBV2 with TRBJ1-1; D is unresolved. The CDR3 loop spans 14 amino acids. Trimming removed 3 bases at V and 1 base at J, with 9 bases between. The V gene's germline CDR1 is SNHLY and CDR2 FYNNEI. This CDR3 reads CASSESVRNTEAFF. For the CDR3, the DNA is TGTGCCAGCAGTGAGTCGGTGAGGAACACTGAAGCTTTCTTT.

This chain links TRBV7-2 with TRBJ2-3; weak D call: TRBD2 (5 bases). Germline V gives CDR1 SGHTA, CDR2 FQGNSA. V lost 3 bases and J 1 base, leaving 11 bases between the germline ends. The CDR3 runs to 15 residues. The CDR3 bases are TGTGCCAGCAGCTTCGGTGTCGGGGGCACAGATACGCAGTATTTT. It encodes CASSFGVGGTDTQYF.

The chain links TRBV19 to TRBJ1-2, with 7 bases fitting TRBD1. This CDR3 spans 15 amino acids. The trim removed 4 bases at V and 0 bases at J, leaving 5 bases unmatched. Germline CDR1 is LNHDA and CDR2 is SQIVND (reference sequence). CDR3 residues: CASSRDREANYGYTF. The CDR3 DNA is TGTGCCAGTAGTAGAGACAGGGAAGCTAACTATGGCTACACCTTC.

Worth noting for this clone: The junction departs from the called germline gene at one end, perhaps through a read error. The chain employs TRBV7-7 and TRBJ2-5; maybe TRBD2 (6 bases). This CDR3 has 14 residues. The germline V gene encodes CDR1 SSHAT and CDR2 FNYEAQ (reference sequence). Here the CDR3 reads CASSLEHGGETQYF. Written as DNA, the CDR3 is TGTGCTAGCAGCTTGGAGCATGGGGGGGAGACCCAGTACTTC.

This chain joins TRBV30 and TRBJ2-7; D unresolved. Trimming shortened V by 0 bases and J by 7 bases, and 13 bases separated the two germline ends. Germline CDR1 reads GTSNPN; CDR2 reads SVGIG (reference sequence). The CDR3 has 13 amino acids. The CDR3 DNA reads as TGTGCCTGGAGTGTACGAGACAACTTGGAGCAGTACTTC. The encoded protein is CAWSVRDNLEQYF.

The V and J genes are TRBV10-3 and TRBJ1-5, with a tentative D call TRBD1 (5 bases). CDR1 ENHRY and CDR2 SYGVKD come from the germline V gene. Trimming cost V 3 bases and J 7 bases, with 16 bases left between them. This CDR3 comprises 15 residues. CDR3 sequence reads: CAISDTSGAVQPQHF. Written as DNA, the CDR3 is TGTGCCATCAGTGACACAAGCGGGGCGGTCCAGCCCCAGCATTTT.

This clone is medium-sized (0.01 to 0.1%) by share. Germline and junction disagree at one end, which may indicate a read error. DNA for the CDR3: TGTGCCAGCAGTTTAGCAGCAGGGGCTGAGGCTTTCTTT. As protein: CASSLAAGAEAFF. This chain links TRBV12-3 or TRBV12-4 with TRBJ1-1; D is possibly TRBD1 (6 bases). CDR3 length: 13 residues.

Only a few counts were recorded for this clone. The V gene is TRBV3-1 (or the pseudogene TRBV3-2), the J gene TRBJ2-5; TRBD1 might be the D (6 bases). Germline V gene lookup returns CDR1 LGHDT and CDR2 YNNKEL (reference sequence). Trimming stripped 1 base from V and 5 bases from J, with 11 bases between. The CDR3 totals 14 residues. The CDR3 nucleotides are TGTGCCAGCAGCCAAGTCGGGACATTTGAGACCCAGTACTTC. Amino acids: CASSQVGTFETQYF.

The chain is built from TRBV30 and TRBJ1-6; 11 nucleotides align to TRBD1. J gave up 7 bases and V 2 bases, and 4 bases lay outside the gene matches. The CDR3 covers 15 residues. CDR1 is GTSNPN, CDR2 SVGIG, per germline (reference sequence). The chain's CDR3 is CAWSFRDRGNSPLHF. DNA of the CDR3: TGTGCCTGGAGTTTCCGGGACAGGGGGAATTCACCCCTCCACTTT.

The CDR3 nucleotides are TGTGCCAGTAGTATAAACGGGGGAGGCGGTTACTATGGCTACACCTTC. Translated, it gives CASSINGGGGYYGYTF. The rearrangement uses TRBV19 and TRBJ1-2, with D possibly matching TRBD1 (5 bases). Germline CDR1 is LNHDA and CDR2 is SQIVND (reference sequence). This CDR3 contains 16 residues. Trimming left V 2 bases short and J 3 bases short, with 16 bases between.

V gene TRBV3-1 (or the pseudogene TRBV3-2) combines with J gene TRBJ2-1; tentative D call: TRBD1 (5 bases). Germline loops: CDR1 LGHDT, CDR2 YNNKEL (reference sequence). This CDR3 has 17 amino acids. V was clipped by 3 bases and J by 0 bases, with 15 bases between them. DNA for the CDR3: TGTGCCAGCAGCCACGAGGTGGGGCGGACCTCCTACAATGAGCAGTTCTTC. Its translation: CASSHEVGRTSYNEQFF.

The CDR3 reads CAGSQGARYGYTF. DNA for the CDR3: TGTGCCGGATCCCAGGGGGCGAGATATGGCTACACCTTC. The rearrangement links TRBV30 to TRBJ1-2; TRBD1 aligns across 8 bases. This CDR3 has 13 amino acids. Trimming cost V 8 bases and J 5 bases; bases outside gene matches: 10. The germline V gene encodes CDR1 GTSNPN and CDR2 SVGIG (reference sequence). The full variable domain, with the rest looked up from reference TRBV30 and TRBJ1-2, is SQTIHQWPATLVQPVGSPLSLECTVEGTSNPNLYWYRQAAGRGLQLLFYSVGIGQISSEVPQNLSASRPQDRQFILSSKKLLLSDSGFYLCAGSQGARYGYTFGSGTRLTVV.

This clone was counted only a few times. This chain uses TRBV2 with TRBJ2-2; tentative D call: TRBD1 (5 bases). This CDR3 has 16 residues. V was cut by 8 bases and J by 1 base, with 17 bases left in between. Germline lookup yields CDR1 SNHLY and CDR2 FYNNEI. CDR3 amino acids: CASYGDRNMNTGELFF. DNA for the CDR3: TGTGCCAGCTACGGAGACAGAAACATGAACACCGGGGAGCTGTTTTTT. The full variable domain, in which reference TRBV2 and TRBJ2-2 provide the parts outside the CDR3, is EPEVTQTPSHQVTQMGQEVILRCVPISNHLYFYWYRQILGQKVEFLVSFYNNEISEKSEIFDDQFSVERPDGSNFTLKIRSTKLEDSAMYFCASYGDRNMNTGELFFGEGSRLTVL.

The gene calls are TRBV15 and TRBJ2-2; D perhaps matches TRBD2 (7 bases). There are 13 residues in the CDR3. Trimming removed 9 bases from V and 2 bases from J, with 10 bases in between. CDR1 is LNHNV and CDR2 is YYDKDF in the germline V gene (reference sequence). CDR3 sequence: CATRGANTGELFF. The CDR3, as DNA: TGTGCCACACGGGGGGCCAACACCGGGGAGCTGTTTTTT.

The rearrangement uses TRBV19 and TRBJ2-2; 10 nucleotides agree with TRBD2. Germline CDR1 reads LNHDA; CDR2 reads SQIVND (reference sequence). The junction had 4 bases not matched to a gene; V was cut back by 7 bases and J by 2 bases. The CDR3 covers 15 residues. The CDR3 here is CASKTSGVNTGELFF. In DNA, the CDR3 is TGTGCCAGTAAAACTAGCGGGGTTAACACCGGGGAGCTGTTTTTT.

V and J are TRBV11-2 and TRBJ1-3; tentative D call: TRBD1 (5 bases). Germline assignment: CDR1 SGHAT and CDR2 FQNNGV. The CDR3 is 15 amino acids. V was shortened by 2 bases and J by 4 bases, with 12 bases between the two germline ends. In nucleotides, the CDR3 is TGTGCCAGCAGCTTAATTGGGGCCAGGGGAAACACCATATATTTT. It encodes CASSLIGARGNTIYF.

This CDR3 is CASSDSGPYEQYF. CDR3 sequence (DNA): TGTGCCAGCTCTGATAGCGGTCCCTACGAGCAGTACTTC. The chain links TRBV25-1 to TRBJ2-7; tentative D call: TRBD2 (6 bases). CDR3 length: 13 amino acids. V lost 8 bases and J 2 bases, leaving 13 bases between the germline ends. Germline V CDR1 and CDR2: MGHDK, SYGVNS.

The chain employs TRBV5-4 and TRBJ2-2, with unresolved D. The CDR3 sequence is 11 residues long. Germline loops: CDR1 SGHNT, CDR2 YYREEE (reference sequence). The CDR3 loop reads CVTRSTGELFF. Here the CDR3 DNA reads TGTGTGACGAGGAGCACCGGGGAGCTGTTTTTT.